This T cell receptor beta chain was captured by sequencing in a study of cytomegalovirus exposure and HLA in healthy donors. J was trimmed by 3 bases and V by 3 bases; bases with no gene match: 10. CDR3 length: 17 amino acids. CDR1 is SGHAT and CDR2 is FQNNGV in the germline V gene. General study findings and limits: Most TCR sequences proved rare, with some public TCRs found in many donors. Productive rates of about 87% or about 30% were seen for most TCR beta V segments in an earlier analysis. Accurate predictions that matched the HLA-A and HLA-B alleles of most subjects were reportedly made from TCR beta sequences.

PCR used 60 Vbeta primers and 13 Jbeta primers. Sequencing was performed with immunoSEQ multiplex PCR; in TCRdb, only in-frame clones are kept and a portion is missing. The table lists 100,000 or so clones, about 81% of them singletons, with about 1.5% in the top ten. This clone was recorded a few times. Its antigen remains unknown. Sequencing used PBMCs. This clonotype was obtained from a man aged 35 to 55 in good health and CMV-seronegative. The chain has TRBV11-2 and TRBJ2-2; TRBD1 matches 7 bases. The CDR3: CASSFLPRDSYTGELFF. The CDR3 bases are TGTGCCAGCAGCTTTCTCCCACGGGACAGTTACACCGGGGAGCTGTTTTTT. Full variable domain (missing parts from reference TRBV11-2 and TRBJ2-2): EAGVAQSPRYKIIEKRQSVAFWCNPISGHATLYWYQQILGQGPKLLIQFQNNGVVDDSQLPKDRFSAERLKGVDSTLKIQPAKLEDSAVYLCASSFLPRDSYTGELFFGEGSRLTVL.